This T cell receptor (beta chain) originates from a study of T cells in Graves' hyperthyroidism and ophthalmopathy. Study results and caveats: Blood samples included most of the expanded thyroid clonotypes exceeding 0.001.

This CDR3 contains 14 residues. Germline assignment: CDR1 SGHVS and CDR2 FQNEAQ. V lost 6 bases and J lost 6, with 14 bases in between. A note on this clonotype: The target antigen is unknown.

RNA transcripts gave rise to amplified TCR beta CDR3 regions. RT-PCR in the first round (using the HTBI primer set) targeted the TCR CDR3. Via MiXCR, TCRdb re-called the multiplex PCR reads, giving one row per CDR3 protein. The table includes more than 500,000 distinct CDR3 sequences, 46% detected once. The gene calls are TRBV7-8 and TRBJ1-4, with D perhaps matching TRBD1 (6 bases). The clonotype comes from an adult woman with Graves' disease, either hyperthyroidism or ophthalmopathy (not recorded which). Sequenced input: peripheral blood or thyroid tissue (not recorded which). CDR3 bases: TGTGCCAGCAGTCGGACAGTCGATTATGAAAAACTGTTTTTT. Amino acids: CASSRTVDYEKLFF.